Presented here are 2 T cell receptor beta chains from one specimen sequenced in a study of blood T cell repertoires in COVID-19. Assay used: immunoSEQ multiplex PCR; TCRdb lists only in-frame clones, some missing. This table has about 200,000 clones, about 79% appearing once. Input material: peripheral blood. The receptors stem from a human donor in a cohort sampled during active COVID-19.

This chain connects TRBV27 to TRBJ1-5; maybe TRBD1 (6 bases). CDR1 is MNHEY, CDR2 SMNVEV, per germline (reference sequence). The V and J ends lost 4 bases and 7 bases respectively, with 17 bases between them. This CDR3 comprises 15 residues. CDR3 sequence (DNA): TGTGCCAGCAGTTCCGGGGGGGCAGGGAGGCAGCCCCAGCATTTT. Residues: CASSSGGAGRQPQHF.

The J gene is TRBJ2-7, the V gene TRBV28; tentative D call: TRBD2 (5 bases). Trimming removed 5 bases from V and 6 bases from J, with 14 bases in between. The length of the CDR3 is 13 residues. From germline, CDR1 is MDHEN and CDR2 SYDVKM. CDR3 sequence reads: CASSPGGTREQYF. CDR3 DNA: TGTGCCAGCAGTCCTGGAGGAACTCGCGAGCAGTACTTC.